The present T cell receptor (beta chain) was sequenced within a study of human T cells and chemical hapten exposure. Described time point: patch test 1, 2 weeks after DPC sensitization. Documented treatment: therapeutic diphenylcyclopropenone sensitization with weekly scalp DPC. V lost 4 bases to trimming and J lost 5 bases, with 12 bases between them. CDR3 length: 12 residues. Germline V lookup: CDR1 SQVTM, CDR2 ANQGSEA. In TCRdb, the RACE reads were re-called with MiXCR into one record per CDR3 protein. Of 150,000 to 200,000 distinct CDR3 sequences listed, about 14% are singletons. This clonotype is medium-sized within its sample.

This chain links TRBV29-1 with TRBJ2-7, with D unresolved. The receptor's source is a woman under 40 with alopecia areata. Some clones in this sample may be carry-over from other donors' samples. Sample: whole blood, taken in connection with sensitization to the hapten diphenylcyclopropenone (DPC). DNA of the CDR3: TGCAGCGTTGTCTATGGGGTAGACGAGCAGTACTTC. This gives the protein CSVVYGVDEQYF.